What follows are 3 T cell receptor beta chains derived from one specimen sequenced in a study of cytomegalovirus exposure and HLA in healthy donors. A multiplex PCR was run with 60 Vbeta primers and 13 Jbeta primers. The table came from immunoSEQ multiplex PCR; TCRdb's copy has only in-frame clones and leaves some out. The table lists roughly 140,000 clones, 73% of them singletons, with around 14% in the top ten. Sequenced sample: PBMCs. The receptor set was obtained from a human donor in good health.

The rearrangement uses TRBV30 and TRBJ2-1, with D perhaps matching TRBD2 (6 bases). The germline CDR1 and CDR2 sequences are GTSNPN and SVGIG (reference sequence). The CDR3 is made up of 16 amino acids. V gave up 0 bases and J gave up 0 bases, with 12 bases separating them. The CDR3 region is CAWSVFGDFSYNEQFF. CDR3 in DNA: TGTGCCTGGAGTGTATTTGGGGACTTCTCCTACAATGAGCAGTTCTTC.

The V gene is TRBV7-9, the J gene TRBJ2-1; D remains ambiguous. The V end lost 5 bases, the J end lost 8 bases, and 16 bases lay between the germline ends. This CDR3 has 14 amino acids. From germline, CDR1 is SEHNR and CDR2 FQNEAQ (reference sequence). The CDR3, as DNA: TGTGCCAGCAGCCCCCAGTGGGTAGCCGATGAGCAGTTCTTC. Residues: CASSPQWVADEQFF. Filled out from reference TRBV7-9 and TRBJ2-1, the complete variable domain reads DTGVSQNPRHKITKRGQNVTFRCDPISEHNRLYWYRQTLGQGPEFLTYFQNEAQLEKSRLLSDRFSAERPKGSFSTLEIQRTEQGDSAMYLCASSPQWVADEQFFGPGTRLTVL.

V gene TRBV18 combines with J gene TRBJ1-4; maybe TRBD1 (6 bases). CDR1 and CDR2 from the germline V gene are KGHSH and LQKENI. CDR3 size: 14 residues. V was cut by 5 bases and J by 6 bases, with 13 bases left in between. The CDR3 sequence is CASSEGYRDEKLFF. CDR3 in DNA: TGTGCCAGCTCAGAAGGATACAGGGATGAAAAACTGTTTTTT.